These 5 T cell receptor beta chains were sequenced from one sample in a study of response to subunit inactivated influenza vaccine. In TCRdb, the RT-PCR reads were re-called with MiXCR into one record per CDR3 protein. Altogether hundreds of thousands of distinct CDR3 sequences are present, roughly 12% being singletons, with the ten largest covering approximately 10%. The specimen was PBMCs from blood, collected on the day of vaccination. Source of these receptors: a man over 45 who received an inactivated influenza vaccine.

The CDR3 bases are TGTGCCAGCAGTTCCCACCTGGGACCCGGTATCTATGGCTACACCTTC. Translation gives CASSSHLGPGIYGYTF. The chain uses TRBV27 and TRBJ1-2; D is possibly TRBD1 (5 bases). V was shortened by 4 bases and J by 4 bases, with 19 bases between the two germline ends. Germline CDR1 MNHEY, CDR2 SMNVEV (reference sequence). This CDR3 is built from 16 residues.

This chain links TRBV6-5 with TRBJ2-1; D is undetermined. The germline V gene encodes CDR1 MNHEY and CDR2 SVGAGI. The length of the CDR3 is 15 residues. Between the trimmed V and J ends, which lost 2 bases and 0 bases, there was a span of 8 bases. CDR3 loop: CASSYGSVSYNEQFF. CDR3 coding DNA: TGTGCCAGCAGTTACGGAAGCGTCTCCTACAATGAGCAGTTCTTC.

V usage is TRBV12-3 or TRBV12-4 and J usage is TRBJ2-7; D gene ambiguous. Trimming shortened V by 2 bases and J by 2 bases, and 13 bases separated the two germline ends. CDR3 length: 15 amino acids. CDR3 bases: TGTGCCAGCAGTTTATCGGGCGATTGGACCTACGAGCAGTACTTC. This translates into CASSLSGDWTYEQYF.

This clonotype was seen only a few times. This chain uses TRBV19 with TRBJ2-7; 7 nucleotides align to TRBD2. V dropped 4 bases and J dropped 3; count of bases not matched to a gene: 3. The CDR3 length is 13 residues. Germline loops: CDR1 LNHDA, CDR2 SQIVND (reference sequence). The CDR3 loop reads CASSRAGNYEQYF. The CDR3 DNA sequence: TGTGCCAGTAGTAGAGCGGGGAACTACGAGCAGTACTTC.

This clonotype was observed a handful of times. V usage is TRBV3-1 and J usage is TRBJ1-1; D not resolved. Trimming cost V 4 bases and J 4 bases, with 10 bases left between them. The CDR3 is 13 residues long. Germline V gene lookup returns CDR1 LGHDT and CDR2 YNNKEL (reference sequence). In DNA, the CDR3 is TGTGCCAGCAGCCCCGATATGGGCACTGAAGCTTTCTTT. Protein product: CASSPDMGTEAFF. The whole variable domain, filled in from reference TRBV3-1 and TRBJ1-1, reads DTAVSQTPKYLVTQMGNDKSIKCEQNLGHDTMYWYKQDSKKFLKIMFSYNNKELIINETVPNRFSPKSPDKAHLNLHINSLELGDSAVYFCASSPDMGTEAFFGQGTRLTVV.